Listed below are T cell receptor beta chains from one sample, sequenced in a study of blood T cell repertoires in COVID-19. Profiling relied on immunoSEQ multiplex PCR, and the TCRdb table lists in-frame clones only, not all of them. The sample has fewer than 45,000 clones, about 82% seen once. The sequenced sample consisted of peripheral blood. The receptor set was obtained from a man aged 45-60 years with active COVID-19. Each CDR3 is given with its conserved first and last residue. Each record gives: V gene, J gene, clone size, D gene, CDR3 DNA, CDR3 protein. A D gene is named only where the DNA matches it firmly. Not all rows give a size; the values are once, few, many and, for expanded clones, a class.

V: TRBV29-1
J: TRBJ1-2
size: -
D: TRBD1
DNA: TGCAGCGTTGGGACAGGGGGCAACTATGGCTACACCTTC
CDR3: CSVGTGGNYGYTF

V: TRBV19
J: TRBJ2-6
size: -
D: TRBD1
DNA: TGTGCCAGTAGGGGCAGGGGGCTATCTCTTTCTGGGGCCAACGTCCTGACTTTC
CDR3: CASRGRGLSLSGANVLTF

V: TRBV7-9
J: TRBJ2-3
size: -
D: TRBD2
DNA: TGTGCCAGCAGCTTAGTCGGCAGCGGGGGACTCACAGATACGCAGTATTTT
CDR3: CASSLVGSGGLTDTQYF

V: TRBV18
J: TRBJ2-7
size: -
D: TRBD1
DNA: TGTGCCAGCTCACCAGAACAGGGGTACGAGCAGTACTTC
CDR3: CASSPEQGYEQYF

V: TRBV15
J: TRBJ2-3
size: -
D: TRBD1
DNA: TGTGCCACCAGCAGCCGACAGGGGGTAACAGATACGCAGTATTTT
CDR3: CATSSRQGVTDTQYF

V: TRBV5-1
J: TRBJ2-7
size: -
D: -
DNA: TGCGCCAGCAGCCAGCTCCCAGGGCAGGATTTATCCTACGAGCAGTACTTC
CDR3: CASSQLPGQDLSYEQYF

V: TRBV7-8
J: TRBJ2-4
size: -
D: -
DNA: TGTGCCAGCAGCTTAACCCCGAACGCGGCCAAAAACATTCAGTACTTC
CDR3: CASSLTPNAAKNIQYF

V: TRBV5-8
J: TRBJ1-5
size: -
D: -
DNA: TGTGCCAGCAGCCGGGGGGTTCGGCAGCCCCAGCATTTT
CDR3: CASSRGVRQPQHF

V: TRBV11-2
J: TRBJ2-7
size: -
D: -
DNA: TGTGCCAGCAGCTTCCAGGGAAGCGAGCAGTACTTC
CDR3: CASSFQGSEQYF

V: TRBV13
J: TRBJ2-3
size: -
D: TRBD2
DNA: TGTGCCAGCAGCTTCGCTAGCGGGGTAAGCACAGATACGCAGTATTTT
CDR3: CASSFASGVSTDTQYF

V: TRBV7-9
J: TRBJ2-5
size: once
D: -
DNA: TGTGCCAGCAGCCCGATTGACGGAGGAGGGGAGACCCAGTACTTC
CDR3: CASSPIDGGGETQYF

V: TRBV27
J: TRBJ2-1
size: -
D: -
DNA: TGTGCCAGCAGTTCTAGTGTCTATGAGCAGTTCTTC
CDR3: CASSSSVYEQFF

V: TRBV7-6
J: TRBJ2-2
size: few
D: -
DNA: TGTGCCAGCAGCTTAGCAGGGGGAAGGTTCACCGGGGAGCTGTTTTTT
CDR3: CASSLAGGRFTGELFF

V: TRBV3-1/TRBV3-2
J: TRBJ2-7
size: -
D: -
DNA: TGTGCCAGCAGCCACCCCGGTACCAGGGGCTACGAGCAGTACTTC
CDR3: CASSHPGTRGYEQYF

V: TRBV20-1
J: TRBJ2-5
size: -
D: TRBD1
DNA: TGCAGTGCTAGTCTCGGGACAGCCGGAGAGACCCAGTACTTC
CDR3: CSASLGTAGETQYF

V: TRBV5-4
J: TRBJ2-7
size: -
D: -
DNA: TGTGCCAGCAGCCCCTACCCGAACTACGAGCAGTACTTC
CDR3: CASSPYPNYEQYF

V: TRBV7-2
J: TRBJ2-2
size: -
D: TRBD1
DNA: TGTGCCAGCAGCTTAAGGGATCAGGGGGCCGGGGAGCTGTTTTTT
CDR3: CASSLRDQGAGELFF

V: TRBV10-2
J: TRBJ2-5
size: -
D: -
DNA: TGCGCCAGCAGTGCGCAGGGACAAGAGACCCAGTACTTC
CDR3: CASSAQGQETQYF

V: TRBV3-1/TRBV3-2
J: TRBJ1-5
size: -
D: TRBD1
DNA: TGTGCCAGCAGCCAAGACGGACAGGCAGAAGTTTGGCCCCAGCATTTT
CDR3: CASSQDGQAEVWPQHF

V: TRBV9
J: TRBJ2-3
size: -
D: -
DNA: TGTGCCAGCTCCCCAGGGGTGGGCACAGATACGCAGTATTTT
CDR3: CASSPGVGTDTQYF

V: TRBV19
J: TRBJ1-6
size: few
D: -
DNA: TGTGCCAGTAGTATTCAGGCAGGGTCGAATTCACCCCTCCACTTT
CDR3: CASSIQAGSNSPLHF

V: TRBV10-1
J: TRBJ2-7
size: -
D: -
DNA: TGCGCCAGCAGTGAGTCGACTTCCTACGAGCAGTACTTC
CDR3: CASSESTSYEQYF

V: TRBV7-2
J: TRBJ2-5
size: once
D: -
DNA: TGTGCCAGCAGCTTACGGGGAGAGACCCAGTACTTC
CDR3: CASSLRGETQYF

V: TRBV9
J: TRBJ2-7
size: -
D: -
DNA: TGTGCCAGCAGCCCCTTCTCCTACGAGCAGTACTTC
CDR3: CASSPFSYEQYF

V: TRBV7-6
J: TRBJ2-5
size: -
D: TRBD2
DNA: TGTGCCAGCAGCCGTATCCCGGGACTAGCGGGGGCCTCCTGGCGAGAGACCCAGTACTTC
CDR3: CASSRIPGLAGASWRETQYF

V: TRBV19
J: TRBJ1-2
size: -
D: TRBD1
DNA: TGTGCCAGTAGTCAACCGGGACAGGGGGCAGGTGGCTACACCTTC
CDR3: CASSQPGQGAGGYTF

V: TRBV6-5
J: TRBJ2-7
size: once
D: -
DNA: TGTGCCAGCAGCCGAGATAGGCGGACTCAATACGAGCAGTACTTC
CDR3: CASSRDRRTQYEQYF

V: TRBV9
J: TRBJ2-5
size: -
D: TRBD2
DNA: TGTGCCAGCAGCACCCCGGGACTAGCGGGGTTCCAAGAGACCCAGTACTTC
CDR3: CASSTPGLAGFQETQYF

V: TRBV2
J: TRBJ1-2
size: -
D: TRBD1
DNA: TGTGCCAGCAGTGCTAGACAGGGGCCGTGGGTTTTCGATGGCTACACCTTC
CDR3: CASSARQGPWVFDGYTF

V: TRBV10-3
J: TRBJ1-1
size: -
D: TRBD1
DNA: TGTGCCATCACTCCGCAGGGGGCGAACACTGAAGCTTTCTTT
CDR3: CAITPQGANTEAFF

V: TRBV5-4
J: TRBJ2-3
size: -
D: -
DNA: TGTGCCAGCAGGACACTAGACCAGGGCACAGATACGCAGTATTTT
CDR3: CASRTLDQGTDTQYF

V: TRBV7-9
J: TRBJ1-1
size: -
D: TRBD1
DNA: TGTGCCAGCAGCTTACAGGGGGGAAGAATTGAAGCTTTCTTT
CDR3: CASSLQGGRIEAFF

V: TRBV19
J: TRBJ1-5
size: -
D: -
DNA: TGTGCCAGTAGTATTAATGACGGGGTCCATCAGCCCCAGCATTTT
CDR3: CASSINDGVHQPQHF

V: TRBV6-5
J: TRBJ2-1
size: once
D: TRBD2
DNA: TGTGCCAGCAGTTTCCTAGCGGGGGGACCCTTGGAGCAGTTCTTC
CDR3: CASSFLAGGPLEQFF

V: TRBV5-1
J: TRBJ1-3
size: -
D: -
DNA: TGCGCCAAAACAGGGTTTAGTAGCTCCATATATTTT
CDR3: CAKTGFSSSIYF

V: TRBV24-1
J: TRBJ2-3
size: -
D: TRBD2
DNA: TGTGCCACCAGTGGCAGGACTAGCGGGGGGGCGTGGACAGATACGCAGTATTTT
CDR3: CATSGRTSGGAWTDTQYF

V: TRBV18
J: TRBJ1-2
size: -
D: -
DNA: TGTGCCAGCTCACCATCCCCGGCTAACTATGGCTACACCTTC
CDR3: CASSPSPANYGYTF

V: TRBV7-6
J: TRBJ2-5
size: -
D: TRBD2
DNA: TGTGCCAGCAGCTTAGGGACTAGCGGGGGGGCCGTTCAGTACTTC
CDR3: CASSLGTSGGAVQYF

V: TRBV7-2
J: TRBJ2-3
size: -
D: -
DNA: TGTGCCAGCAGCTTAGAGCGGTGGGGGGGCACAGATACGCAGTATTTT
CDR3: CASSLERWGGTDTQYF

V: TRBV28
J: TRBJ1-2
size: -
D: TRBD1
DNA: TGTGCCAGCAGAGGACAGGGGGCGGACAGCTATGGCTACACCTTC
CDR3: CASRGQGADSYGYTF

V: TRBV6-5
J: TRBJ2-7
size: -
D: -
DNA: TGTGCCAGCAGTTACTCGACAGGCACCTACGAGCAGTACTTC
CDR3: CASSYSTGTYEQYF

V: TRBV6-6
J: TRBJ1-5
size: few
D: -
DNA: TGTGCCAGCAGTTACGGTGGTCCAGGGAGCAATCAGCCCCAGCATTTT
CDR3: CASSYGGPGSNQPQHF

V: TRBV7-2
J: TRBJ2-3
size: -
D: TRBD2
DNA: TGTGCCAGCAGCTTATTCGGTAGCGGGAACACAGATACGCAGTATTTT
CDR3: CASSLFGSGNTDTQYF

V: TRBV18
J: TRBJ2-7
size: -
D: -
DNA: TGTGCCAGCTGCACCGGGATAAGAGACGAGCAGTACTTC
CDR3: CASCTGIRDEQYF

V: TRBV9
J: TRBJ2-3
size: -
D: -
DNA: TGTGCCAGCAGCGAGACCTCTGGGCGGGGATTGGGCACAGATACGCAGTATTTT
CDR3: CASSETSGRGLGTDTQYF